The rows below give T cell receptor beta chains drawn from one sample of a study of vaccination effects on CD4 cells after COVID-19. These TCRs are of unknown antigen specificity. Sequenced by immunoSEQ multiplex PCR; TCRdb stores in-frame clones only, minus some. The table shows 50,000 to 60,000 clones, with approximately 70% occurring only once. The source material was CD4+ T cells from PBMCs cultured with SARS-CoV-2 spike peptides, sampled before COVID-19 vaccination. The origin of the receptors is a human donor who received a COVID-19 vaccine. CDR3s include the opening cysteine and the closing phenylalanine or tryptophan. A D gene is named only where the DNA matches it firmly. Clone size is shown for a subset of rows, as once, few, many or a class of expanded clone.

TRBV11-2	TRBD2	TRBJ2-1	.	CASSPRDYNEQFF	TGTGCCAGCAGCCCACGGGACTATAATGAGCAGTTCTTC
TRBV4-1	.	TRBJ2-3	.	CASSQEVDTQYF	TGCGCCAGCAGCCAAGAAGTAGATACGCAGTATTTT
TRBV7-2	.	TRBJ1-5	.	CASSLAGTRGNQPQHF	TGTGCCAGCAGCTTAGCTGGAACGCGGGGCAATCAGCCCCAGCATTTT
TRBV18	.	TRBJ1-6	few	CASSQKRGNSPLHF	TGTGCCAGCTCACAAAAACGGGGAAATTCACCCCTCCACTTT
TRBV10-1	.	TRBJ1-2	few	CASSEQAVYGYTF	TGCGCCAGCAGTGAGCAGGCGGTCTATGGCTACACCTTC
TRBV6-5	.	TRBJ1-3	.	CASSQGNTIYF	TGTGCCAGCAGTCAGGGAAACACCATATATTTT
TRBV6-5	TRBD1	TRBJ2-2	.	CASSRTGATGELFF	TGTGCCAGCAGCCGTACAGGGGCGACCGGGGAGCTGTTTTTT
TRBV6-2/TRBV6-3	.	TRBJ1-1	.	CASSSQGNEDTEAFF	TGTGCCAGCAGTTCGCAGGGAAACGAGGACACTGAAGCTTTCTTT
TRBV5-6	.	TRBJ2-5	.	CASSNYGPEYQETQYF	TGTGCCAGCAGTAACTACGGGCCGGAGTACCAAGAGACCCAGTACTTC
TRBV7-2	.	TRBJ1-2	.	CASSPGATRGYGYTF	TGTGCCAGCAGCCCCGGGGCCACCCGAGGCTATGGCTACACCTTC
TRBV4-1	.	TRBJ2-3	once	CASSQDRSGHTDTQYF	TGCGCCAGCAGCCAAGATCGGTCGGGACACACAGATACGCAGTATTTT
TRBV12-3/TRBV12-4	TRBD1	TRBJ1-1	.	CASSHQGVIRAFF	TGTGCCAGCAGTCATCAGGGGGTGATAAGGGCTTTCTTT
TRBV2	TRBD1	TRBJ1-1	.	CASSDMDRFDTEAFF	TGTGCCAGCAGTGACATGGACAGGTTCGACACTGAAGCTTTCTTT
TRBV6-1	TRBD1	TRBJ2-7	.	CASSEPGGRSYEQYF	TGTGCCAGCAGTGAACCAGGGGGCAGGTCCTACGAGCAGTACTTC
TRBV5-1	.	TRBJ1-1	.	CASSLDSLSTEAFF	TGCGCCAGCAGCTTGGACAGCTTGAGCACTGAAGCTTTCTTT
TRBV7-9	.	TRBJ1-5	.	CASSLEQGSQPQHF	TGTGCCAGCAGCTTAGAACAGGGAAGTCAGCCCCAGCATTTT
TRBV24-1	.	TRBJ1-2	.	CAAAGRGNYGYTF	TGTGCCGCCGCGGGCAGGGGTAACTATGGCTACACCTTC
TRBV28	.	TRBJ2-5	.	CASRRTIQETQYF	TGTGCCAGCAGACGGACCATCCAAGAGACCCAGTACTTC
TRBV19	.	TRBJ1-2	.	CASSVTSIGSNYGYTF	TGTGCCAGTAGTGTCACGAGCATAGGATCTAACTATGGCTACACCTTC
TRBV5-4	TRBD1	TRBJ1-2	once	CASSAANRGTYGYTF	TGTGCCAGCAGCGCAGCTAACAGGGGAACTTATGGCTACACCTTC
TRBV6-5	.	TRBJ1-3	.	CASRITGSSGNTIYF	TGTGCCAGCAGAATCACCGGGAGCTCTGGAAACACCATATATTTT
TRBV21-1	.	TRBJ2-5	.	CASSKRVKIGETQYF	TGTGCCAGCAGCAAACGGGTGAAAATAGGTGAGACCCAGTACTTC
TRBV5-4	.	TRBJ2-1	.	CASSHRDVDYNEQFF	TGTGCCAGCAGCCATCGAGACGTTGATTACAATGAGCAGTTCTTC
TRBV29-1	TRBD1	TRBJ1-2	.	CSLPQTGGNYGYTF	TGCAGCTTGCCTCAAACAGGGGGGAACTATGGCTACACCTTC
TRBV28	.	TRBJ2-6	.	CASSPPSGSRGANVLTF	TGTGCCAGCAGCCCTCCCTCAGGGTCTAGAGGGGCCAACGTCCTGACTTTC
TRBV11-2	.	TRBJ2-2	once	CASSLEPGGELFF	TGTGCCAGCAGCTTAGAGCCGGGCGGGGAGCTGTTTTTT
TRBV7-3	TRBD2	TRBJ2-3	few	CASSLTTTSGGSVTQYF	TGTGCCAGCAGCTTAACGACGACTAGCGGGGGCTCAGTTACGCAGTATTTT
TRBV5-1	.	TRBJ1-3	.	CASSSGQPSGNTIYF	TGCGCCAGCAGCTCCGGACAGCCTTCTGGAAACACCATATATTTT
TRBV10-1	.	TRBJ1-1	.	CASSESCGGLTEAFF	TGCGCCAGCAGTGAGTCCTGCGGCGGCCTCACTGAAGCTTTCTTT
TRBV12-3/TRBV12-4	.	TRBJ2-2	few	CASSFSSGELFF	TGTGCCAGCAGTTTTTCCTCCGGGGAGCTGTTTTTT
TRBV6-5	TRBD2	TRBJ2-1	.	CASSSRLAGGSTEQFF	TGTGCCAGCAGTTCCCGACTAGCGGGAGGGAGTACTGAGCAGTTCTTC
TRBV10-3	.	TRBJ2-2	.	CAISVGLNTGELFF	TGTGCCATCAGTGTAGGGCTCAACACCGGGGAGCTGTTTTTT
TRBV11-2	.	TRBJ1-1	.	CASSSSGVSEAFF	TGTGCCAGCAGCTCCTCGGGCGTCTCTGAAGCTTTCTTT
TRBV6-5	.	TRBJ1-2	.	CASSYSAQMVNYGYTF	TGTGCCAGCAGTTACTCTGCCCAAATGGTAAACTATGGCTACACCTTC
TRBV6-5	TRBD1	TRBJ1-6	.	CASSPPGQGSPLHF	TGTGCCAGCAGTCCTCCGGGACAGGGTTCACCCCTCCACTTT